The 18 T cell receptor beta chains below come from one sample, sequenced in a study of Graves' ophthalmopathy and Graves' hyperthyroidism. The TCR beta CDR3 regions underwent amplification from RNA transcripts. First-round RT-PCR used HTBI primers; second-round multiplex PCR followed. Via MiXCR, TCRdb re-called the multiplex PCR reads, giving one row per CDR3 protein. The table records hundreds of thousands of distinct CDR3 sequences, around 20% of them present only once. What was sequenced was peripheral blood. The receptors here all came from a woman aged 18-29 years with stable Graves' hyperthyroidism.

This clonotype was recorded at least ten times. The rearrangement links TRBV28 to TRBJ1-5; unclear D gene. Trimming stripped 6 bases from V and 4 bases from J, with 13 bases between. The CDR3 has 14 residues. Per germline, CDR1 MDHEN and CDR2 SYDVKM. The CDR3 nucleotides read TGTGCCAGCAGCCTAGCAGCGGCGAATCAGCCCCAGCATTTT. This encodes CASSLAAANQPQHF. Looking up the rest from reference TRBV28 and TRBJ1-5 gives the full variable domain: DVKVTQSSRYLVKRTGEKVFLECVQDMDHENMFWYRQDPGLGLRLIYFSYDVKMKEKGDIPEGYSVSREKKERFSLILESASTNQTSMYLCASSLAAANQPQHFGDGTRLSIL.

This clonotype was seen more than once but under ten times. The chain combines TRBV20-1 with TRBJ1-5; 8 bases map to TRBD1. Germline V CDR1 and CDR2: DFQATT, SNEGSKA (reference sequence). The CDR3 is 15 residues long. The V gene end was trimmed by 0 bases and the J gene end by 6 bases; junction bases not matched to a gene: 7. In nucleotides, the CDR3 is TGCAGTGCTAGAGATGGAAACAGGGGGGGTCAGCCCCAGCATTTT. Its protein is CSARDGNRGGQPQHF.

This clonotype was picked up many times. The rearrangement uses TRBV12-3 or TRBV12-4 and TRBJ2-5; 11 nucleotides agree with TRBD1. The V segment lost 5 bases and the J segment 4 bases; nucleotides outside the gene matches: 3. CDR3 length: 14 residues. CDR3 nucleotides: TGTGCCAGCAGTCCCGGGACAGGGGGAGAGACCCAGTACTTC. This encodes CASSPGTGGETQYF.

With respect to this clonotype: Compared with germline, one end of the junction differs, possibly owing to a read error. The DNA of the CDR3 is TGTGCCGGCAGTGAACATGCGGACACTGAAGCTTTCTTT. This gives the protein CAGSEHADTEAFF. This chain links TRBV6-1 with TRBJ1-1, with D uncertain. The CDR3 spans 13 residues. Looked up from germline, CDR1 is MNHNS and CDR2 is SASEGT.

In its sample, this clonotype was seen many times. The chain uses TRBV6-1 and TRBJ1-2; no clear D. V lost 6 bases and J lost 0, with 14 bases in between. Germline V gene data show CDR1 as MNHNS and CDR2 as SASEGT. The CDR3 runs to 15 residues. CDR3 in amino acids: CASRTAVGANYGYTF. CDR3 DNA sequence: TGTGCCAGCAGGACGGCAGTAGGTGCTAACTATGGCTACACCTTC.

The chain recombines TRBV12-3 or TRBV12-4 with TRBJ1-2; D remains ambiguous. The CDR3 consists of 14 residues. Trimming pared 1 base from V and 3 bases from J, leaving 9 bases between. DNA for the CDR3: TGTGCCAGCAGTTTAGTGGGAGCGGACTATGGCTACACCTTC. It codes for CASSLVGADYGYTF.

The sample holds many counts of this clonotype. J is TRBJ1-1 and V is TRBV20-1, with D unclear. CDR1 and CDR2 from the germline V gene are DFQATT and SNEGSKA (reference sequence). Trimming left V 0 bases short and J 4 bases short, with 6 bases between. The CDR3 consists of 12 residues. The DNA of the CDR3 is TGCAGTGCTAGAGAGGAGGCCACTGAAGCTTTCTTT. Its protein is CSAREEATEAFF.

This clonotype was detected ten times or more. The V and J genes are TRBV4-1 and TRBJ1-1; the D is unclear. The V gene's germline CDR1 is MGHRA and CDR2 YSYEKL. This CDR3 has 16 residues. V was shortened by 6 bases and J by 3 bases, with 20 bases between the two germline ends. CDR3 residues: CASSPRVWRRDTEAFF. The CDR3 DNA is TGCGCCAGCAGTCCTCGCGTATGGAGGCGGGACACTGAAGCTTTCTTT.

In its sample, this clonotype was seen many times. V usage is TRBV6-2 or TRBV6-3 and J usage is TRBJ2-5; no reliable D call. CDR1 is MNHEY, CDR2 SVGEGT, per germline. The CDR3 is 11 residues long. The V and J ends lost 0 bases and 13 bases respectively, with 9 bases between them. The CDR3 region is CASSYSPTLYF. In DNA, the CDR3 is TGTGCCAGCAGTTACTCCCCTACCTTGTACTTC.

This clonotype was seen a few times. A much larger clonotype is one base distant, so this may be a read error. The rearrangement links TRBV6-5 to TRBJ2-4; D might be TRBD1 or TRBD2, each matching 5 bases. The CDR3 length is 17 residues. CDR1 and CDR2 from the germline V gene are MNHEY and SVGAGI. In nucleotides, the CDR3 is TGTGCCAGCAGTTCGGTTTTCGTGGGGGAAGCCAAAAACATTAAGTACTTC. Encoded protein: CASSSVFVGEAKNIKYF.

The chain recombines TRBV20-1 with TRBJ2-5, with a weak D call TRBD1 (5 bases). Deletions cut 5 bases from V and 5 bases from J, with 9 bases between. Germline V gene lookup returns CDR1 DFQATT and CDR2 SNEGSKA (reference sequence). This CDR3 is built from 11 residues. As DNA, the CDR3 is TGCAGTGCTCGCCCAGGGGAGACCCAGTACTTC. This gives the protein CSARPGETQYF.

The chain is built from TRBV30 and TRBJ1-3; perhaps TRBD1 as D (6 bases). The V gene lost 2 bases and the J gene lost 2 bases, with 13 bases spanning the gap. Germline loops: CDR1 GTSNPN, CDR2 SVGIG (reference sequence). The CDR3 loop spans 15 amino acids. In nucleotides, the CDR3 is TGTGCCTGGAGTCCAGGGGCTTACGCTGGAAACACCATATATTTT. Translated: CAWSPGAYAGNTIYF. Full variable domain (missing parts from reference TRBV30 and TRBJ1-3): SQTIHQWPATLVQPVGSPLSLECTVEGTSNPNLYWYRQAAGRGLQLLFYSVGIGQISSEVPQNLSASRPQDRQFILSSKKLLLSDSGFYLCAWSPGAYAGNTIYFGEGSWLTVV.

The chain has TRBV12-3 or TRBV12-4 and TRBJ1-2, with D uncertain. V lost 6 bases, J lost 2 bases, and 10 bases lay in between. This CDR3 has 13 residues. The CDR3 DNA sequence: TGTGCCAGCAGCCAGGTCGCAAACTATGGCTACACCTTC. Residues: CASSQVANYGYTF.

This clonotype has ten or more counts. The rearrangement links TRBV3-1 to TRBJ2-7, with D unclear. V was shortened by 4 bases and J by 2 bases, with 9 bases between the two germline ends. Germline values: CDR1 LGHDT, CDR2 YNNKEL (reference sequence). The CDR3 extends over 13 amino acids. Here the CDR3 reads CASSPSVAYEQYF. CDR3 coding DNA: TGTGCCAGCAGCCCCTCGGTGGCCTACGAGCAGTACTTC.

This clonotype came up many times. This chain links TRBV27 with TRBJ2-5; 12 bases are a match to TRBD1. Germline V CDR1 and CDR2: MNHEY, SMNVEV (reference sequence). This CDR3 contains 18 residues. With V trimmed by 5 bases and J by 7 bases, 17 bases remained unmatched. The CDR3 is CASSPGTGGDWRLVTQYF. CDR3 DNA: TGTGCCAGCAGTCCCGGGACAGGGGGCGACTGGCGCCTTGTGACCCAGTACTTC.

This clonotype appeared many times. The gene calls are TRBV12-3 or TRBV12-4 and TRBJ1-1, with D perhaps matching TRBD1 (5 bases). The V gene lost 7 bases and the J gene lost 1 base, with 10 bases spanning the gap. The CDR3 spans 13 residues. CDR3 sequence (DNA): TGTGCCAGCACCCGGACATCGAACACTGAAGCTTTCTTT. Translated: CASTRTSNTEAFF.

This clonotype was observed many times. This chain connects TRBV27 to TRBJ2-7; 7 bases are a match to TRBD2. With V trimmed by 6 bases and J by 1 base, 12 bases remained unmatched. The CDR3 is 16 amino acids. The germline V gene has CDR1 MNHEY and CDR2 SMNVEV (reference sequence). The CDR3 DNA follows: TGTGCCAGCAGACCCCCGACTAGCTTTGGGTCCTACGAGCAGTACTTC. Residues: CASRPPTSFGSYEQYF.

This clonotype has a count of ten or more. This sequence joins TRBV7-3 and TRBJ2-7, with 13 bases aligning to TRBD2. Looked up from germline, CDR1 is SGHTA and CDR2 is FQGTGA. The CDR3 runs 13 residues. The trim removed 4 bases at V and 6 bases at J, leaving 0 bases unmatched. The CDR3 protein is CASSWTSGSEQYF. CDR3 DNA: TGTGCCAGCAGCTGGACTAGCGGGAGCGAGCAGTACTTC.